This TCR beta chain stems from a study of cytotoxic CD8 clonotypes in ibrutinib-treated CLL. Study-level information: Across the patients, around 10 were relapsed/refractory, roughly 15 treatment-naive and 17 to 18 IGHV unmutated. Study-level points and caveats: Patients had baseline clonality above age-matched healthy donors, and this clonality moved with circulating CD8+ T-cell counts. Sustained-remission patients were sampled at one set of times and progressing patients at different ones.

Germline CDR1 and CDR2: MGHRA and YSYEKL. The CDR3 totals 18 residues. Trimming removed 1 base from V and 4 bases from J; junction bases left unmatched: 5. Sequencing was performed with immunoSEQ multiplex PCR; in TCRdb, only in-frame clones are kept and a portion is missing. The sample holds about 97,000 clones, roughly three quarters seen once. As to this clone: Its antigen is not known. Additional DNA sequences in this sample encode the identical CDR3.

Sequencing was performed on PBMCs, taken after 24 months of ibrutinib treatment. The chain is built from TRBV4-1 and TRBJ2-2; 14 nucleotides align to TRBD2. This receptor was obtained from a human donor with chronic lymphocytic leukemia. CDR3 in DNA: TGCGCCAGCAGCCAAGGGGGACTAGCGGGAGTTGGCACCGGGGAGCTGTTTTTT. Its translation is CASSQGGLAGVGTGELFF.